The clone carrying this TCR beta chain was detected ten times or more. Its antigen is not known. The sequence runs out 3 residues before the end of the CDR3; the remainder is reconstructed from the germline J gene. Only in-frame clones appear in the TCRdb table, and some are missing; sequencing was by immunoSEQ multiplex PCR. Listed for the sample are about 64,000 clones, none seen a single time. The record originates from a study of T cell clonality in common variable immunodeficiency. General study results and limits: Common variable immunodeficiency TCR beta sequences reportedly had fewer deletions and N-nucleotide insertions.

Germline loops: CDR1 SNHLY, CDR2 FYNNEI. This CDR3 is 15 amino acids long. V was clipped by 8 bases and J by 5 bases, with 21 bases between them. The sequencing input was peripheral blood mononuclear cells. The TCR originated in a person aged 18 to 75 in good health. This rearrangement joins TRBV2 to TRBJ2-5; possible D gene TRBD2, 6 bases. The CDR3 spells CASRYITSSGETQYF. The sequenced part of the CDR3 DNA is TGTGCCAGCCGATACATCACTAGCTCCGGGGAGACC.